This entry concerns a single T cell receptor beta chain. This CDR3 region has 16 residues. V was pared by 0 bases and J by 2 bases, with 13 bases between. Germline V gene lookup returns CDR1 LGHNA and CDR2 YSLEER. This sample was included in a study of T cells after yellow fever vaccination. TCRdb called the 5' RACE reads again in MiXCR, with one record for every CDR3 protein. The data show some 400,000 distinct CDR3 sequences, approximately 19% seen once. The sequencing used PBMCs, collected before the yellow fever booster vaccination. This receptor was obtained from a man between 18 and 29 years old who received the YFV17D yellow fever vaccine. The chain has TRBV4-3 and TRBJ1-2; D gene uncertain. The CDR3 nucleotides read TGCGCCAGCAGCCAAGATACCCGGACCGAGAACTATGGCTACACCTTC. Encoded protein: CASSQDTRTENYGYTF.